These 26 T cell receptor beta chains came from one sample sequenced in a study of spatial heterogeneity in lung cancer. Study-level findings and limits: Mutation counts in tumors were tracked by counts of expanded intratumoral alpha and beta TCRs.

TCRdb analysed the 5' RACE reads with MiXCR anew, one entry per CDR3 protein. The repertoire holds fewer than 4,500 distinct CDR3 sequences, with roughly 6.1% as singletons. These receptors are not linked to any known antigen. Regarding time point: sample taken at primary tumor resection. Sequencing used lung tumor tissue, obtained at surgery. The source of these receptors is a male donor with early-stage non-small cell lung cancer.

This clonotype was picked up many times. The chain has TRBV5-4 and TRBJ2-1; 8 bases agree with TRBD1. The germline V gene has CDR1 SGHNT and CDR2 YYREEE (reference sequence). The CDR3 spans 15 residues. V dropped 1 base and J dropped 7; count of bases not matched to a gene: 7. The CDR3 protein is CASSLSPGGGNEQFF. CDR3 DNA: TGTGCCAGCAGCTTGTCCCCAGGGGGCGGGAATGAGCAGTTCTTC.

In its sample, this clonotype is medium-sized. The genes are TRBV6-5 and TRBJ1-2, with 9 nucleotides matching TRBD1. V dropped 6 bases and J dropped 5; count of bases not matched to a gene: 4. Germline CDR1 is MNHEY and CDR2 is SVGAGI. The CDR3 is made up of 13 amino acids. The CDR3 coding sequence is TGTGCCAGCAGCGCCGGGACAGGGTATGGCTACACCTTC. This gives the protein CASSAGTGYGYTF.

This clonotype came up many times. V and J are TRBV6-1 and TRBJ1-1, with D perhaps TRBD1 (5 bases). CDR1 and CDR2 (germline): MNHNS, SASEGT. V was pared by 4 bases and J by 7 bases, with 16 bases between. CDR3 length equals 14 residues. In DNA form, the CDR3 reads TGTGCCAGCAGTGCTCTCTGGGGAGGGGATGAAGCTTTCTTT. This translates into CASSALWGGDEAFF.

This clonotype is judged medium-sized. The chain is built from TRBV5-1 and TRBJ1-1, with a possible D match to TRBD1 (5 bases). The V gene's germline CDR1 is SGHRS and CDR2 YFSETQ. The CDR3 sequence is 18 residues long. V was clipped by 0 bases and J by 1 base, with 19 bases between them. The CDR3 nucleotides are TGCGCCAGCAGCTTGGCCCCCACGTGGGACTCCGGGAACACTGAAGCTTTCTTT. Translating it yields CASSLAPTWDSGNTEAFF.

This clonotype has ten or more counts. The chain combines TRBV6-5 with TRBJ1-1; possibly TRBD1 for D (6 bases). Germline V gives CDR1 MNHEY, CDR2 SVGAGI. Trimming took 0 bases from V and 5 from J, leaving 13 bases between them. The CDR3 length is 15 residues. CDR3 amino acids: CASSYSPGARTEAFF. DNA of the CDR3: TGTGCCAGCAGTTACTCTCCGGGGGCCCGTACTGAAGCTTTCTTT.

The chain has TRBV20-1 and TRBJ2-3; TRBD2 aligns across 14 bases. The germline gives CDR1 DFQATT, CDR2 SNEGSKA (reference sequence). This CDR3 is 15 amino acids long. The J segment lost 3 bases and the V segment lost 5 bases, leaving 4 bases of the junction unmatched. The CDR3 DNA reads TGCAGTGCTGGACGGACTAGCGGGGGGACAGATACGCAGTATTTT. It is translated as CSAGRTSGGTDTQYF.

In its sample, this clonotype was seen many times. The rearrangement joins TRBV6-5 to TRBJ2-7, with D perhaps matching TRBD1 (6 bases). Germline V gives CDR1 MNHEY, CDR2 SVGAGI. Trimming stripped 6 bases from V and 2 bases from J, with 23 bases between. This CDR3 is built from 17 residues. The CDR3 region is CASRRGEQGFGPYEQYF. In nucleotides, the CDR3 is TGTGCCAGCAGGAGAGGGGAACAGGGTTTTGGTCCCTACGAGCAGTACTTC.

Many counts were recorded for this clonotype. The chain employs TRBV18 and TRBJ1-5; TRBD1 matches 9 bases. This CDR3 is 15 amino acids long. The J segment lost 5 bases and the V segment lost 3 bases, leaving 5 bases of the junction unmatched. The germline V gene encodes CDR1 KGHSH and CDR2 LQKENI. Written as DNA, the CDR3 is TGTGCCAGCTCACCCGGGACAGGGTTAGATCAGCCCCAGCATTTT. Residues: CASSPGTGLDQPQHF.

This clonotype was observed at least ten times. CDR3 bases: TGCGCCAGCAGCCACCCGGACAGGGGTTATGAAAAACTGTTTTTT. As protein: CASSHPDRGYEKLFF. The rearrangement links TRBV4-1 to TRBJ1-4, with 9 nucleotides matching TRBD1. This CDR3 comprises 15 residues. In germline, CDR1 is MGHRA, CDR2 YSYEKL. Trimming removed 3 bases from V and 6 bases from J; junction bases left unmatched: 5.

At least ten counts were recorded for this clonotype. The chain employs TRBV4-1 and TRBJ2-6; D is uncertain. CDR3 size: 15 residues. Germline V gene lookup returns CDR1 MGHRA and CDR2 YSYEKL. V gave up 1 base and J gave up 0 bases, with 4 bases separating them. The CDR3 DNA reads as TGCGCCAGCAGCCAAGTCAGCTCTGGGGCCAACGTCCTGACTTTC. Translated, it gives CASSQVSSGANVLTF.

This clonotype was seen at least ten times. The genes are TRBV9 and TRBJ2-7; TRBD2 matches at 10 bases. The CDR3 consists of 18 residues. Germline V gene data show CDR1 as SGDLS and CDR2 as YYNGEE. With V trimmed by 2 bases and J by 3 bases, 14 bases remained unmatched. This CDR3 reads CASSVSPGGAGGFYEQYF. The CDR3 DNA follows: TGTGCCAGCAGCGTTTCCCCCGGGGGAGCGGGAGGGTTCTACGAGCAGTACTTC.

This clonotype was seen repeatedly, ten times or more. The rearrangement joins TRBV12-3 or TRBV12-4 to TRBJ2-3; tentatively, D is TRBD1 or TRBD2 (5 bases each). The V end was cut by 1 base, the J end by 2 bases, with 7 bases between. The CDR3 extends over 14 amino acids. The chain's CDR3 is CASSLGDDTDTQYF. The CDR3 nucleotides are TGTGCCAGCAGTTTAGGGGACGACACAGATACGCAGTATTTT.

This clonotype was detected only a few times. This rearrangement joins TRBV6-2 or TRBV6-3 to TRBJ2-2; no firm D call. Trimming shortened V by 5 bases and J by 7 bases, and 5 bases separated the two germline ends. Germline lookup yields CDR1 MNHEY and CDR2 SVGEGT. The CDR3 sequence is 11 residues long. CDR3 nucleotides: TGTGCCAGCAGTCGGTTCGGGGAGCTGTTTTTT. It translates to CASSRFGELFF.

This clonotype has ten or more counts. The J gene is TRBJ2-7, the V gene TRBV7-2, with TRBD1 identical over 9 bases. There are 14 residues in the CDR3. The J segment lost 3 bases and the V segment lost 3 bases, leaving 3 bases of the junction unmatched. Germline-derived CDR1 and CDR2 are SGHTA and FQGNSA. The CDR3 sequence is CASSFRTGDYEQYF. The CDR3 coding sequence is TGTGCCAGCAGCTTTCGGACAGGGGACTACGAGCAGTACTTC.

This clonotype is deemed medium-sized. The chain couples TRBV5-1 to TRBJ2-7, with D perhaps TRBD1 or TRBD2 (5 bases each). V was clipped by 0 bases and J by 3 bases, with 10 bases between them. The germline V gene encodes CDR1 SGHRS and CDR2 YFSETQ. The CDR3 runs 14 residues. The CDR3 is CASSLGDVVYEQYF. In nucleotides, the CDR3 is TGCGCCAGCAGCTTGGGGGACGTAGTCTACGAGCAGTACTTC.

This clonotype is judged medium-sized. V usage is TRBV20-1 and J usage is TRBJ1-2; D perhaps matches TRBD1 (6 bases). V shed 0 bases and J shed 1 base, with 12 bases lying between them. The CDR3 has 15 residues. Germline V gene sequence: CDR1 DFQATT, CDR2 SNEGSKA (reference sequence). The CDR3 DNA reads as TGCAGTGCTAGAGATCAGGCAGGGGTTAACTATGGCTACACCTTC. Its translation is CSARDQAGVNYGYTF.

This clonotype has a count of ten or more. V is TRBV30 and J is TRBJ1-5; tentatively, D is TRBD1 (5 bases). The CDR3 totals 14 residues. The ends were cut back, 3 bases at V and 4 bases at J, with 13 bases in the middle. Germline V gene sequence: CDR1 GTSNPN, CDR2 SVGIG (reference sequence). The CDR3: CAWSPGLGNQPQHF. CDR3 in DNA: TGTGCCTGGAGCCCGGGACTGGGAAATCAGCCCCAGCATTTT.

This clonotype was recorded at least ten times. Mismatch with germline at one junction end may stem from a read error. CDR3 sequence reads: CRATAGDTQYF. CDR3 coding DNA: TGCAGGGCTACAGCTGGCGATACGCAGTATTTT. The rearrangement joins TRBV20-1 to TRBJ2-3; D not resolved. CDR1 is DFQATT and CDR2 is SNEGSKA in the germline V gene (reference sequence). This CDR3 has 11 residues.

This clonotype came up many times. The chain carries TRBV28 and TRBJ1-5; 8 positions match TRBD1. Germline V gene data show CDR1 as MDHEN and CDR2 as SYDVKM. The J segment lost 0 bases and the V segment lost 5 bases, leaving 6 bases of the junction unmatched. CDR3 size: 16 residues. In nucleotides, the CDR3 is TGTGCCAGCAGTCCAGGGGGCAGGGATAGCAATCAGCCCCAGCATTTT. Translating gives CASSPGGRDSNQPQHF.

V and J are TRBV9 and TRBJ2-1, with D tentatively TRBD2 (6 bases). Trimming stripped 0 bases from V and 0 bases from J, with 10 bases between. Germline V gene data show CDR1 as SGDLS and CDR2 as YYNGEE. The CDR3 runs 16 residues. CDR3 in DNA: TGTGCCAGCAGCGTAGAGATAGCGGCCTCCTACAATGAGCAGTTCTTC. It encodes CASSVEIAASYNEQFF.

This clonotype was found many times. The rearrangement uses TRBV29-1 and TRBJ2-3, with D perhaps given as TRBD1 or TRBD2 (5 bases each). CDR1 and CDR2 (germline): SQVTM, ANQGSEA. V dropped 4 bases and J dropped 5 bases, with 10 bases sitting between them. The CDR3 has 12 residues. DNA for the CDR3: TGCAGCGTTGGAGGGGATGGAGATACGCAGTATTTT. Its translation: CSVGGDGDTQYF.

This clonotype ranks as medium-sized. CDR3 nucleotide sequence: TGTGCCAGCAGTGGAGCTGGAAACACCATATATTTT. Protein: CASSGAGNTIYF. V usage is TRBV28 and J usage is TRBJ1-3; the D is unclear. In germline, CDR1 is MDHEN, CDR2 SYDVKM. V gave up 5 bases and J gave up 2 bases, with 4 bases separating them. The CDR3 has 12 residues. Full variable domain (remainder filled in from reference TRBV28 and TRBJ1-3): DVKVTQSSRYLVKRTGEKVFLECVQDMDHENMFWYRQDPGLGLRLIYFSYDVKMKEKGDIPEGYSVSREKKERFSLILESASTNQTSMYLCASSGAGNTIYFGEGSWLTVV.

In this sample, this clonotype turned up many times. The rearrangement links TRBV11-2 to TRBJ2-4; TRBD1 or TRBD2 may be the D gene (6 bases each). Germline-derived CDR1 and CDR2 are SGHAT and FQNNGV. Trimming pared 5 bases from V and 6 bases from J, leaving 14 bases between. This CDR3 is built from 14 residues. The DNA of the CDR3 is TGTGCCAGCAGCAATAAGGGGGGCGGAAACATTCAGTACTTC. It yields the protein CASSNKGGGNIQYF. The complete variable domain, with remaining parts taken from reference TRBV11-2 and TRBJ2-4, reads EAGVAQSPRYKIIEKRQSVAFWCNPISGHATLYWYQQILGQGPKLLIQFQNNGVVDDSQLPKDRFSAERLKGVDSTLKIQPAKLEDSAVYLCASSNKGGGNIQYFGAGTRLSVL.

This clonotype was seen many times. The chain recombines TRBV27 with TRBJ2-5; D unresolved. Germline V gene data show CDR1 as MNHEY and CDR2 as SMNVEV (reference sequence). This CDR3 is 13 amino acids long. Deletions cut 0 bases from V and 4 bases from J, with 6 bases between. The CDR3 spells CASSLSTLETQYF. The CDR3, as DNA: TGTGCCAGCAGTTTATCGACCTTAGAGACCCAGTACTTC.

This clonotype was recorded a few times. This chain connects TRBV5-1 to TRBJ1-1, with TRBD1 identical over 8 bases. This CDR3 region has 15 residues. Germline values: CDR1 SGHRS, CDR2 YFSETQ. Losses at the gene ends were 5 bases for V and 1 base for J; bases not matched to a gene: 7. CDR3 coding DNA: TGCGCCAGCAGAGAGACAGGGGTGAGGAACACTGAAGCTTTCTTT. It encodes CASRETGVRNTEAFF.

The chain links TRBV4-1 to TRBJ2-2, with D unclear. The CDR3 has 14 amino acids. V gave up 1 base and J gave up 0 bases, with 3 bases separating them. CDR1 and CDR2 from the germline V gene are MGHRA and YSYEKL. Here the CDR3 reads CASSQGANTGELFF. CDR3 in DNA: TGCGCCAGCAGCCAAGGGGCGAACACCGGGGAGCTGTTTTTT.